This T cell receptor beta chain was captured in a study of shared clonotypes between healthy human individuals (TCRdb year 2020). With respect to the entire study: The cohort included three men and a couple of women between 18 and 49 years of age. For each donor, CD4 naive and CD4 memory were each run on three plates, CD8 naive on two plates, and CD8 memory on one plate. To estimate repertoire size and how much clonotype sharing occurs between individuals, the study deeply sequenced the blood TCR repertoires of roughly 5 healthy adults. Libraries were prepared and TCR repertoires were sequenced by different laboratories using diverse techniques, in order to increase sequencing depth and limit assay-specific biases. Between about 0.94 and 10 billion PBMCs per donor were obtained by leukapheresis.

Donors were healthy HIV-negative adults with no recently reported acute infections or vaccinations. Only Caucasian adults living in Nashville, Tennessee, USA were represented among the donors. CD4+ T cells were enriched by magnetic negative selection; naive cells were then positively selected on CD45RA, and the negative fraction formed the memory subset. After blood collection by leukapheresis, PBMCs were isolated using Ficoll-Histopaque density gradient centrifugation and then cryopreserved in the vapor phase of liquid nitrogen. Analytical flow cytometry was used to check the purity and quantity of every magnetically sorted T cell population. Genomic DNA was isolated from every sorted fraction and measured by UV absorbance on a Nanodrop 2000c. Using the deep immunoSEQ assay, TCR CDR3 regions were amplified from genomic DNA by multiplex PCR. Genomic DNA extracted from each cell subset was distributed evenly over all wells of several immunoSEQ 96-well plates, and each plate served as one replicate. For sorted subsets, about 200 ng genomic DNA, equal to 25,000 to 35,000 T cell genomes, was loaded into each replicate PCR. Purified libraries were measured with a Qubit 3.0 fluorometer, size-checked on a Bioanalyzer 2100, and measured again with the KAPA Library Quantification kit. Every immunoSEQ 96-well plate was sequenced on a dedicated single-read 150-cycle Illumina NextSeq 550 flow cell. The paper's data handling went like this. Because the immunoSEQ output included only junctional sequences and no quality scores, the filtering could not be the same as the filtering used for full-length reads. Sequences were annotated with PyIR, a Python wrapper for IgBLAST v1.9, and V/J genes and CDR3 were assigned using IMGT germline references. Reads were filtered out if the reads had weak V/J assignments (E-value above 1e-6), no CDR3, stop codons, out-of-frame junctions, or ambiguous translated residues. V3J clonotypes were defined as sequences sharing the same inferred V gene, J gene, and CDR3 amino acid sequence. To compute the percentage overlap between repertoires, the number of shared unique clonotypes was divided by the size of the smaller repertoire. RTK rarefaction, the Chao1 estimator, and Recon v2.1 estimates of unobserved clonotypes were used to assess repertoire richness. OLGA was used to compute generation probabilities for all TCRbeta clonotypes that the gDNA method yielded from several donors. This immuneACCESS table, as held by TCRdb, lists in-frame sequences with V and J called but not all clones. Of the missing ones, under half trace to an unresolved V gene in checked studies; the others have no known cause. That table supplies the V and J calls and clone size; D and trimming were determined from the DNA. This sample comprises roughly 650,000 clones, 95% to 98% of them detected only once. 0.057% of the sample belongs to the ten largest clones.

Results the study describes overall, beyond this receptor: About 4.5% of naive CD4, roughly 3.6% of naive CD8, roughly 2.5% of memory CD4, and about 0.4% of memory CD8 clonotypes were shared across a handful of donors. Based on pairwise subsampling, the degree of clonotype sharing among donors was expected to be affected by sequencing depth. Incomplete sequencing was indicated by rarefaction of sorted-subset datasets, despite the large sequencing depth. Only blood was sampled, and tissue TCR repertoires likely differ from those in blood. The genetic and exposure-history diversity represented was limited by the small number of donors. Naive subsets generally had larger estimated clonotype richness than memory subsets. Higher generation probabilities were observed for clonotypes shared by all four sorted-subset donors than for non-shared clonotypes.

This clone showed up just once. Its recognized antigen is unknown. No much larger clone is present one base from it, and per-base qualities are unavailable. In the germline V gene, CDR1 corresponds to MNHEY and CDR2 to SVGAGI. The CDR3, cysteine through phenylalanine, is 11 amino acids long. Only the CDR3 DNA stays, 33 bases, in frame from base 1. The V end loses 5 bases and the J end loses 8 bases, and a stretch of 9 bases separates them. This receptor was identified in a woman in her twenties or thirties in good health. The chain uses TRBV6-5 and TRBJ1-2; there is no confident call for the D gene. The sample was naive CD4+ T cells sorted from blood. The cell subset or site label for this specimen denotes: CD45RA+ positively selected. The DNA reads as follows: TGTGCCAGCAGTAATGACAACGGCTACACCTTC. The resulting protein is CASSNDNGYTF.